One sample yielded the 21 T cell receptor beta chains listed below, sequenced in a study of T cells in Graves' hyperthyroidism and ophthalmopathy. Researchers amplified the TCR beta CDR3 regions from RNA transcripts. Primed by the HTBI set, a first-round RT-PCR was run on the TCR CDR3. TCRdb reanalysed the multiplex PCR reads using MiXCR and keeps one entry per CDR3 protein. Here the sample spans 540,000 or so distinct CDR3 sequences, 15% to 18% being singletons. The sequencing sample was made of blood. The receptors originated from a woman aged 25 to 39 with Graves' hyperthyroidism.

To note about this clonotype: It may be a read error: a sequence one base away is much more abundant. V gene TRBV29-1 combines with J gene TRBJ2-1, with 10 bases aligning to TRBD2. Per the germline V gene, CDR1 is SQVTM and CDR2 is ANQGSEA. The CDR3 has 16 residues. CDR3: CSVDEYQAGGGNERFF. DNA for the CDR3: TGCAGCGTTGATGAGTATCAAGCGGGAGGGGGGAATGAGCGGTTCTTC.

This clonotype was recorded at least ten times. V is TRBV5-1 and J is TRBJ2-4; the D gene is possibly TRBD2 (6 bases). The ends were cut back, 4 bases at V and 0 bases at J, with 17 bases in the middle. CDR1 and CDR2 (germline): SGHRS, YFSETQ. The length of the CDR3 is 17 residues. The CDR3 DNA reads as TGCGCCAGCAGCCTGGTGGGGGACTTGATAGCCAAAAACATTCAGTACTTC. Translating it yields CASSLVGDLIAKNIQYF.

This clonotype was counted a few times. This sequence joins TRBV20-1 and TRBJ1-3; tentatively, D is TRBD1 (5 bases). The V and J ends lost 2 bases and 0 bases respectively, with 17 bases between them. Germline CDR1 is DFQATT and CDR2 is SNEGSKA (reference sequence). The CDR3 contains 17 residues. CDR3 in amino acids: CSARSLGGGLSGNTIYF. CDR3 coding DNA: TGCAGTGCTAGATCTCTTGGTGGGGGACTCTCTGGAAACACCATATATTTT.

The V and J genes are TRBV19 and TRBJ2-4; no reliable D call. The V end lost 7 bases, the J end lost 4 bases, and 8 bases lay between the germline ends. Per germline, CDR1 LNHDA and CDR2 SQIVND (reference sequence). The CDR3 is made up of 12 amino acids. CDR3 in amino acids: CASMTEKNIQYF. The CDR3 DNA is TGTGCCAGTATGACCGAAAAAAACATTCAGTACTTC.

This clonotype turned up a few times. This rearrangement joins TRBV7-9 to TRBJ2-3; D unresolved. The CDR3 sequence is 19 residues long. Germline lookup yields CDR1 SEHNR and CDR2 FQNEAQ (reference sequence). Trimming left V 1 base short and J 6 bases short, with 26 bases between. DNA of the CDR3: TGTGCCAGCAGCTTAGGTTATTCCTCCCTGCGGTCCGCATCGGATACGCAGTATTTT. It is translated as CASSLGYSSLRSASDTQYF.

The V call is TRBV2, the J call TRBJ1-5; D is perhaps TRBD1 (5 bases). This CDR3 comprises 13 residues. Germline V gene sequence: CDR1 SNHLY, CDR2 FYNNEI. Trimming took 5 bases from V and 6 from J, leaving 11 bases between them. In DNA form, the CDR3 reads TGTGCCAGCAGTCGCAGGGAGGGTCAGCCCCAGCATTTT. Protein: CASSRREGQPQHF.

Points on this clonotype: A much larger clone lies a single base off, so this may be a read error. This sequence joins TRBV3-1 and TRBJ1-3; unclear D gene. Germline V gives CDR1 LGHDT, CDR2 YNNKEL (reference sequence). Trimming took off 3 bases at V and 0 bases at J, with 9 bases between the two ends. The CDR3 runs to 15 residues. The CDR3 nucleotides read TGTGCCAGCAGCCAGCACACGCGCTCTGGAAACACCATATATTTT. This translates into CASSQHTRSGNTIYF.

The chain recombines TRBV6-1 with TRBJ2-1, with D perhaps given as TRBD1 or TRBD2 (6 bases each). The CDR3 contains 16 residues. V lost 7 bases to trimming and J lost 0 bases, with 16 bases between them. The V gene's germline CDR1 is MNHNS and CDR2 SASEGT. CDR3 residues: CASTLGASVSYNEQFF. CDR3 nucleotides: TGTGCCAGCACCCTGGGGGCTAGCGTCTCCTACAATGAGCAGTTCTTC.

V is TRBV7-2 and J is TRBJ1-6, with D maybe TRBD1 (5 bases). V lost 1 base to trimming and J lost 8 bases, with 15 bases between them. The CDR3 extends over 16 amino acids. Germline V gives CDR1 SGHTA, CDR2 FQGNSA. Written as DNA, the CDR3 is TGTGCCAGCAGCTTAGAGTTGGCAGGGAGGTATTCACCCCTCCACTTT. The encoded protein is CASSLELAGRYSPLHF.

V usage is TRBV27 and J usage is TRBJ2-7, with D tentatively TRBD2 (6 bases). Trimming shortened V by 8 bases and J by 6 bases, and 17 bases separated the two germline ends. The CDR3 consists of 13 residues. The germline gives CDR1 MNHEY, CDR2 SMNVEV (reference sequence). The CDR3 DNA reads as TGTGCCAGCGGTCTAGCGAGTGCGTTCGAGCAGTACTTC. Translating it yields CASGLASAFEQYF.

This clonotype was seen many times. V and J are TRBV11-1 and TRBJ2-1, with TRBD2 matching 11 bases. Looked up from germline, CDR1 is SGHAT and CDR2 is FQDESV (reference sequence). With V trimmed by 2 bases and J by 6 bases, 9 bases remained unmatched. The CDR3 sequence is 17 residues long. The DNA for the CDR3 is TGTGCCAGCAGCTTAATGCGACTAGCGGGGCGGAGCAATGAGCAGTTCTTC. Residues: CASSLMRLAGRSNEQFF.

The CDR3 here is CASSVAQGAGRYEQYF. CDR3 DNA: TGTGCCAGCAGCGTAGCCCAGGGCGCGGGGCGCTACGAGCAGTACTTC. The V and J genes are TRBV9 and TRBJ2-7; a weak D match, TRBD2 (6 bases). Germline V gives CDR1 SGDLS, CDR2 YYNGEE. The CDR3 runs 16 residues. V was clipped by 0 bases and J by 3 bases, with 16 bases between them.

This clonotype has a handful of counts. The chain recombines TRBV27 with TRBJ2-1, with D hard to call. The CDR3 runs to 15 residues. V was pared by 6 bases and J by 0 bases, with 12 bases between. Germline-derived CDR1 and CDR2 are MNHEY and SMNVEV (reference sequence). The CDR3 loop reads CASRRIDSSYNEQFF. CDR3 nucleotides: TGTGCCAGCAGGCGGATTGATAGCTCCTACAATGAGCAGTTCTTC.

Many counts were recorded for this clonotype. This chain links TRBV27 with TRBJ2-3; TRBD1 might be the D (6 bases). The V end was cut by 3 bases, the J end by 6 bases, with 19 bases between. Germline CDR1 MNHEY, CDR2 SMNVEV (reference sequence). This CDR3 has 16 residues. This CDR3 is CASSFSGTPAADTQYF. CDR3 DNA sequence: TGTGCCAGCAGTTTTTCCGGGACACCGGCGGCCGATACGCAGTATTTT.

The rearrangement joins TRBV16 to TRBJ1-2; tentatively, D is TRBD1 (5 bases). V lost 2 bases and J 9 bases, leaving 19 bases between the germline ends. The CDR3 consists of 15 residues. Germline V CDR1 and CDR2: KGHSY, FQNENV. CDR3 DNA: TGTGCCAGCAGCCAAATCATCCAGGCCGGGGGGAGCTACACCTTC. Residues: CASSQIIQAGGSYTF.

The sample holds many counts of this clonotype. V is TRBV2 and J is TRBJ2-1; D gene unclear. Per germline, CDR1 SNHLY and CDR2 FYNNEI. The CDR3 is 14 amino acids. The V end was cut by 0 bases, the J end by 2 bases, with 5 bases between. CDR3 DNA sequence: TGTGCCAGCAGTGAAGCGGGAACCTACAATGAGCAGTTCTTC. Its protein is CASSEAGTYNEQFF.

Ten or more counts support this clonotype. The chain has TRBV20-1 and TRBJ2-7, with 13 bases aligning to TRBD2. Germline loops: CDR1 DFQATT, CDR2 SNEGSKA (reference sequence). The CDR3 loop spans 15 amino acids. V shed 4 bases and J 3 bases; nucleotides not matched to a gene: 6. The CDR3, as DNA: TGCAGTGCTACCGGACTAGCGGGAGTTGGCTACGAGCAGTACTTC. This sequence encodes CSATGLAGVGYEQYF.

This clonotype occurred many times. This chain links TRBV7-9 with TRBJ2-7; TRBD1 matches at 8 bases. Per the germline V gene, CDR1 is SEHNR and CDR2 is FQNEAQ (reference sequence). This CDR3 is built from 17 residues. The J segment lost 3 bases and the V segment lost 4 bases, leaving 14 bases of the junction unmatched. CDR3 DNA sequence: TGTGCCAGCAGCTCCAGGGAGACTCCCGGACAGGGCTACGAGCAGTACTTC. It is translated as CASSSRETPGQGYEQYF.

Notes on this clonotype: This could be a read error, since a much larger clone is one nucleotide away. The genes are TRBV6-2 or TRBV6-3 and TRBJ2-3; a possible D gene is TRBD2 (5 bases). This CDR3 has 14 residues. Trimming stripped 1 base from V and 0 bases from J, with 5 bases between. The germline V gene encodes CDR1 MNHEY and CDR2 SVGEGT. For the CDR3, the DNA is TGTGCCAGCAGTTACTGGACTAGCACAGATACGCAGTATTTT. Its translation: CASSYWTSTDTQYF.

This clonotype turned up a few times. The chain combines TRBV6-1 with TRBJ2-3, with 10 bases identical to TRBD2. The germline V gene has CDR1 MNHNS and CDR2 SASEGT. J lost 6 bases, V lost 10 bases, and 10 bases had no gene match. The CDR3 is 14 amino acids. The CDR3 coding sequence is TGTGCCACCTCACTAGCGGGAACCCTGGATACGCAGTATTTT. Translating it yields CATSLAGTLDTQYF.

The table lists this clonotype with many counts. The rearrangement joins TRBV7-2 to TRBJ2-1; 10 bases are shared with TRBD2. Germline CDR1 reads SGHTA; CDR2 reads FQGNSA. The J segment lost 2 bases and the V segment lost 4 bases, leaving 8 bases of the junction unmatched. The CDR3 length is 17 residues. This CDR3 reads CASSSTRSGRPYNEQFF. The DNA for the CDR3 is TGTGCCAGCAGCTCGACTCGTAGCGGGAGGCCCTACAATGAGCAGTTCTTC.